The 8 T cell receptor beta chains below come from one sample, sequenced in a study of cytomegalovirus exposure and HLA in healthy donors. Primers for the PCR totalled 60 Vbeta and 13 Jbeta. Sequencing used immunoSEQ multiplex PCR; TCRdb keeps in-frame clones, though not all of them. The sample has some 180,000 clones; around 73% are singletons. Sequencing was carried out using PBMCs. Receptors originate from a woman aged 25 to 39 in good health and CMV-seronegative.

The V call is TRBV2, the J call TRBJ2-7; 7 bases align to TRBD1. Germline V lookup: CDR1 SNHLY, CDR2 FYNNEI. V lost 8 bases to trimming and J lost 3 bases; unmatched junction nucleotides: 4. The length of the CDR3 is 12 residues. CDR3 nucleotides: TGTGCCAGCGGGGACAGTCACTACGAGCAGTACTTC. Its translation: CASGDSHYEQYF.

The J gene is TRBJ1-5, the V gene TRBV5-1, with D possibly TRBD1 on 6 matching bases. Germline V gene lookup returns CDR1 SGHRS and CDR2 YFSETQ. This CDR3 has 15 amino acids. Trimming stripped 0 bases from V and 6 bases from J, with 13 bases between. DNA of the CDR3: TGCGCCAGCAGCTTGGAGGGGGGGGAAGGTCAGCCCCAGCATTTT. It encodes CASSLEGGEGQPQHF.

This rearrangement joins TRBV7-8 to TRBJ1-2; 8 bases line up with TRBD1. The V and J ends lost 3 bases and 0 bases, in that order; junction bases with no gene match: 12. Germline CDR1 reads SGHVS; CDR2 reads FQNEAQ. CDR3 length: 18 amino acids. CDR3 sequence (DNA): TGTGCCAGCAGCTTCACAGGGGGAGCCTCGTTAGCTAACTATGGCTACACCTTC. Its protein product is CASSFTGGASLANYGYTF.

The chain joins TRBV7-9 to TRBJ2-2; perhaps TRBD2 as D (5 bases). Germline CDR1 SEHNR, CDR2 FQNEAQ (reference sequence). Trimming took 1 base from V and 4 from J, leaving 10 bases between them. There are 15 residues in the CDR3. The CDR3 coding sequence is TGTGCCAGCAGCTTAGTAGGGAGAGTCACCGGGGAGCTGTTTTTT. Translation: CASSLVGRVTGELFF.

This rearrangement joins TRBV5-1 to TRBJ2-4, with D possibly matching TRBD2 (5 bases). CDR1 is SGHRS and CDR2 is YFSETQ in the germline V gene. V lost 4 bases and J lost 5, with 16 bases in between. The CDR3 has 15 residues. The CDR3 DNA follows: TGCGCCAGCAGCGGAGGCGGCCTCTACGAAAACATTCAGTACTTC. This sequence encodes CASSGGGLYENIQYF.

This clone was recorded only once. The chain uses TRBV6-5 and TRBJ2-3; no firm D call. Deletions cut 6 bases from V and 6 bases from J, with 16 bases between. The germline gives CDR1 MNHEY, CDR2 SVGAGI. This CDR3 region has 14 residues. CDR3 coding DNA: TGTGCCAGCAGCGAAGCAGGAACCTGGGATACGCAGTATTTT. Encoded protein: CASSEAGTWDTQYF.

The chain has TRBV7-8 and TRBJ2-2, with D unresolved. CDR3 length: 15 amino acids. The V end lost 6 bases, the J end lost 4 bases, and 15 bases lay between the germline ends. Germline V gives CDR1 SGHVS, CDR2 FQNEAQ. The CDR3 loop is CASRKGLDATGELFF. As DNA, the CDR3 is TGTGCCAGCAGGAAAGGTCTAGACGCCACCGGGGAGCTGTTTTTT.

The chain links TRBV5-1 to TRBJ1-6, with D tentatively TRBD1 (5 bases). CDR1 SGHRS and CDR2 YFSETQ come from the germline V gene. Trimming removed 4 bases at V and 1 base at J, with 18 bases between. The CDR3 extends over 18 amino acids. The CDR3 here is CASSPSGGGESYNSPLHF. The DNA of the CDR3 is TGCGCCAGCAGCCCAAGTGGGGGGGGAGAGTCCTATAATTCACCCCTCCACTTT.